These 2 T cell receptor beta chains were all obtained from the same sample, sequenced in a study of graft-versus-host responses after intestinal transplantation. The table came from immunoSEQ multiplex PCR; TCRdb's copy has only in-frame clones and leaves some out. This sample has almost 85,000 clones, with about nine tenths found just once. These receptors have no known antigen. The sample here was unstimulated CD4+ T cells sorted from spleen or lymph node cells, taken before intestinal transplant. All receptors derive from a human donor who received an intestinal transplant.

The gene calls are TRBV7-2 and TRBJ2-3; 9 bases map to TRBD1. Germline assignment: CDR1 SGHTA and CDR2 FQGNSA. This CDR3 is 14 amino acids long. Trimming took 6 bases from V and 5 from J; bases not matched to a gene: 6. CDR3 sequence (DNA): TGTGCCAGCAGGTTGGGACAGGGTGTAGATACGCAGTATTTT. It is translated as CASRLGQGVDTQYF. The complete variable domain, with remaining parts taken from reference TRBV7-2 and TRBJ2-3, reads GAGVSQSPSNKVTEKGKDVELRCDPISGHTALYWYRQSLGQGLEFLIYFQGNSAPDKSGLPSDRFSAERTGGSVSTLTIQRTQQEDSAVYLCASRLGQGVDTQYFGPGTRLTVL.

A remark on this clone: Other DNA sequences within the sample encode an identical CDR3. V usage is TRBV5-1 and J usage is TRBJ1-4; 8 bases fit TRBD1. The V and J ends lost 1 base and 3 bases, in that order; junction bases with no gene match: 2. The CDR3 has 15 amino acids. Germline CDR1 is SGHRS and CDR2 is YFSETQ. The CDR3 bases are TGCGCCAGCAGCTTGACAGGGGGAGCTAATGAAAAACTGTTTTTT. It specifies CASSLTGGANEKLFF.